The next 3 T cell receptor beta chains were all read from a single sample in a study of technical replicates of blood from a handful of donors. Using immunoSEQ multiplex PCR, the repertoire was profiled, and TCRdb retains in-frame clones only, with some absent. The sample lists about 79,000 clones, about 91% occurring once. What was sequenced was T cells isolated from PBMCs. The receptors come from a human donor in good health. Some clones in this sample may be carry-over from other donors' samples.

V and J are TRBV7-2 and TRBJ2-3, with D perhaps TRBD1 (7 bases). The CDR3 runs to 19 residues. In germline, CDR1 is SGHTA, CDR2 FQGNSA. V was cut by 5 bases and J by 4 bases, with 28 bases left in between. The CDR3 DNA is TGTGCCAGCAGCCCCTACTTGTGGGAGGACAGGCGACAATCAGATACGCAGTATTTT. This sequence encodes CASSPYLWEDRRQSDTQYF.

The chain recombines TRBV5-1 with TRBJ1-2; no firm D call. The ends were cut back, 0 bases at V and 3 bases at J, with 6 bases in the middle. The CDR3 spans 13 residues. Germline loops: CDR1 SGHRS, CDR2 YFSETQ. Written as DNA, the CDR3 is TGCGCCAGCAGCTTGGACTTAGACTATGGCTACACCTTC. This codes for CASSLDLDYGYTF.

The chain's CDR3 is CASNRGNDRTDTQYF. CDR3 nucleotide sequence: TGTGCCAGCAATAGGGGGAATGATAGAACAGATACGCAGTATTTT. The V gene is TRBV2, the J gene TRBJ2-3, with D maybe TRBD1 (6 bases). This CDR3 is 15 amino acids long. Germline lookup yields CDR1 SNHLY and CDR2 FYNNEI. Trimming took 7 bases from V and 3 from J, leaving 17 bases between them.